This T cell receptor (beta chain) derives from a study of T cells in Graves' hyperthyroidism and ophthalmopathy. Overall study findings and caveats: The model anticipated ophthalmopathy a median about six months pre-onset.

Many counts were recorded for this clonotype. Its matching antigen is unknown. CDR3 size: 15 residues. V was trimmed by 5 bases and J by 5 bases, leaving 15 bases between them. Germline V gene lookup returns CDR1 SGHTA and CDR2 FQGTGA. Regions amplified from RNA transcripts were the TCR beta CDR3 regions. HTBI primers were employed in a first-round RT-PCR of the TCR CDR3. In TCRdb, the multiplex PCR reads were re-called with MiXCR into one record per CDR3 protein. The sample carries hundreds of thousands of distinct CDR3 sequences, more than 15% recorded once. This sequence was found in a woman aged 40 to 50 with Graves' ophthalmopathy. This chain joins TRBV7-3 and TRBJ2-2; D may correspond to TRBD1 or TRBD2 (7 bases each). The sample consisted of blood. CDR3 loop: CASSLYRGGTGELFF. The CDR3 DNA reads as TGTGCCAGCAGCCTCTACAGGGGAGGGACCGGGGAGCTGTTTTTT.